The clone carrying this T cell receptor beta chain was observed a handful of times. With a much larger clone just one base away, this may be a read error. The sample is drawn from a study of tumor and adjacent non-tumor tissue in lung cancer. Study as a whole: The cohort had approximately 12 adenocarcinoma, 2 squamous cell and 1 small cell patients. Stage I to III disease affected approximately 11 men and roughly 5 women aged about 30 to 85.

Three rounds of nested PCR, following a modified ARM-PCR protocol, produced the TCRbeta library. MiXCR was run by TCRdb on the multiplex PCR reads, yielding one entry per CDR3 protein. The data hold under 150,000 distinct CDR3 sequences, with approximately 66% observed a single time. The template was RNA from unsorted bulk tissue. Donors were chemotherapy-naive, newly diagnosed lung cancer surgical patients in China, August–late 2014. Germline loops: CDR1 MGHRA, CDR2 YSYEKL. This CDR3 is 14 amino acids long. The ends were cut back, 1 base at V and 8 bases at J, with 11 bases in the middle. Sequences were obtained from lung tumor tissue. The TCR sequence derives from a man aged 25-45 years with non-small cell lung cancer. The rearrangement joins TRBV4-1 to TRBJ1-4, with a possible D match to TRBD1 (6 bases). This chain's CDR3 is CASSQGTVEEKLFF. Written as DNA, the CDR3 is TGCGCCAGCAGCCAAGGGACAGTGGAGGAAAAACTGTTTTTT.